Each of the 27 T cell receptor beta chains below was sequenced from the same sample in a study of T cells in Graves' hyperthyroidism and ophthalmopathy. RNA transcripts served as the template for amplifying TCR beta CDR3 regions. HTBI primers were employed in a first-round RT-PCR of the TCR CDR3. Each CDR3 protein is one row after TCRdb ran MiXCR on the multiplex PCR reads. The repertoire holds over 250,000 distinct CDR3 sequences, with roughly 22% as singletons. The specimen was blood. All receptors derive from a young man with Graves' ophthalmopathy.

This clonotype was seen many times. The chain recombines TRBV7-3 with TRBJ2-5; D is undetermined. The germline CDR1 and CDR2 sequences are SGHTA and FQGTGA. V was clipped by 2 bases and J by 0 bases, with 4 bases between them. The CDR3 runs to 13 residues. Here the CDR3 reads CASSLGHQETQYF. The CDR3 nucleotides read TGTGCCAGCAGCTTAGGGCACCAAGAGACCCAGTACTTC.

The chain is built from TRBV7-9 and TRBJ2-7; D uncertain. CDR3 size: 12 residues. Germline V gene sequence: CDR1 SEHNR, CDR2 FQNEAQ (reference sequence). V shed 0 bases and J shed 6 bases, with 6 bases lying between them. CDR3 in DNA: TGTGCCAGCAGCTTAGCTTTGGTCGAGCAGTACTTC. Amino acids: CASSLALVEQYF. The complete variable domain, with remaining parts taken from reference TRBV7-9 and TRBJ2-7, reads DTGVSQNPRHKITKRGQNVTFRCDPISEHNRLYWYRQTLGQGPEFLTYFQNEAQLEKSRLLSDRFSAERPKGSFSTLEIQRTEQGDSAMYLCASSLALVEQYFGPGTRLTVT.

This clonotype came up a few times. The chain is built from TRBV27 and TRBJ2-5; D is possibly TRBD2 (6 bases). The CDR3 has 15 amino acids. Between the trimmed V and J ends, which lost 1 base and 5 bases, there was a span of 14 bases. Per the germline V gene, CDR1 is MNHEY and CDR2 is SMNVEV (reference sequence). CDR3 sequence: CASSLWASGWETQYF. Here the CDR3 DNA reads TGTGCCAGCAGTTTATGGGCCAGCGGGTGGGAGACCCAGTACTTC.

This clonotype was seen more than once but under ten times. The CDR3 region has the DNA TGCAGTGCTAGGTGGACTAGCCTCCACAATGAGCAGTTCTTC. This gives the protein CSARWTSLHNEQFF. This chain joins TRBV20-1 and TRBJ2-1, with 8 nucleotides matching TRBD2. This CDR3 contains 14 residues. Unmatched junction bases numbered 6, after V lost 3 bases and J lost 5 bases. CDR1 and CDR2 from the germline V gene are DFQATT and SNEGSKA (reference sequence).

This clonotype was recorded at least ten times. The chain joins TRBV6-1 to TRBJ1-6, with TRBD1 matching 7 bases. V dropped 8 bases and J dropped 4; count of bases not matched to a gene: 11. The CDR3 has 16 residues. The germline CDR1 and CDR2 sequences are MNHNS and SASEGT. The CDR3 is CASRSRRGQYNSPLHF. In DNA form, the CDR3 reads TGTGCCAGCCGAAGTCGGCGGGGACAGTATAATTCACCCCTCCACTTT.

This chain joins TRBV11-3 and TRBJ2-2; 10 bases fit TRBD1. V gave up 5 bases and J gave up 5 bases; unmatched junction bases: 8. The CDR3 totals 16 residues. CDR1 is SGHNT and CDR2 is YENEEA in the germline V gene. In DNA, the CDR3 is TGTGCCAGCAGCGCACGGGGGGACAGGGGAACCGGGGAGCTGTTTTTT. Translation: CASSARGDRGTGELFF.

This rearrangement joins TRBV19 to TRBJ1-1; D unresolved. V was trimmed by 1 base and J by 1 base, leaving 7 bases between them. This CDR3 comprises 14 residues. The germline CDR1 and CDR2 sequences are LNHDA and SQIVND (reference sequence). CDR3 protein: CASSIASRNTEAFF. CDR3 DNA: TGTGCCAGTAGTATAGCTTCGAGGAACACTGAAGCTTTCTTT.

This clonotype was seen repeatedly, ten times or more. The chain carries TRBV7-8 and TRBJ2-7; 7 bases map to TRBD1. CDR3 length: 14 residues. Germline V CDR1 and CDR2: SGHVS, FQNEAQ. The J segment lost 1 base and the V segment lost 3 bases, leaving 3 bases of the junction unmatched. CDR3 nucleotide sequence: TGTGCCAGCAGCTTGCGCAGGGGGTCCTACGAGCAGTACTTC. As protein: CASSLRRGSYEQYF.

This clonotype was detected ten times or more. The J gene is TRBJ2-2, the V gene TRBV11-3; D call uncertain. The CDR3 sequence is 15 residues long. The germline V gene has CDR1 SGHNT and CDR2 YENEEA. The V end was cut by 0 bases, the J end by 4 bases, with 9 bases between. The CDR3 DNA is TGTGCCAGCAGCTTAGACTCCCAGACCACCGGGGAGCTGTTTTTT. It encodes CASSLDSQTTGELFF.

V usage is TRBV15 and J usage is TRBJ2-3; no reliable D call. CDR1 is LNHNV and CDR2 is YYDKDF in the germline V gene (reference sequence). The CDR3 totals 13 residues. Trimming shortened V by 2 bases and J by 8 bases, and 11 bases separated the two germline ends. In DNA, the CDR3 is TGTGCCACCAGCAGAATTAGTGGAAGTACGCAGTATTTT. This encodes CATSRISGSTQYF.

This clonotype was seen more than once but under ten times. In DNA, the CDR3 is TGTGCCAGCAGACCTCGGGACAGAGATAACTATGGCTACACCTTC. Amino acid sequence: CASRPRDRDNYGYTF. The chain links TRBV28 to TRBJ1-2; 7 bases align to TRBD1. CDR1 MDHEN and CDR2 SYDVKM come from the germline V gene. Germline trimming cut 6 bases from V and 1 base from J; bases unmatched to any gene: 8. This CDR3 spans 15 amino acids.

This clonotype was observed a single time. The chain combines TRBV7-3 with TRBJ1-3, with D possibly TRBD1 on 5 matching bases. From germline, CDR1 is SGHTA and CDR2 FQGTGA. V dropped 7 bases and J dropped 3 bases, with 13 bases sitting between them. The CDR3 has 14 amino acids. As DNA, the CDR3 is TGTGCCAGCAAAGACAGCGCCGGTGGAAACACCATATATTTT. This translates into CASKDSAGGNTIYF.

This chain connects TRBV28 to TRBJ2-7; D is perhaps TRBD1 or TRBD2 (5 bases each). Germline V gene lookup returns CDR1 MDHEN and CDR2 SYDVKM. The CDR3 sequence is 14 residues long. Trimming removed 7 bases at V and 2 bases at J, with 15 bases between. CDR3 protein: CASTPRDQPYEQYF. CDR3 in DNA: TGTGCCAGCACCCCCCGGGACCAACCCTACGAGCAGTACTTC.

The CDR3 loop is CASSNRASRNGELFF. In nucleotides, the CDR3 is TGTGCCAGCAGCAACCGCGCTTCTAGGAACGGGGAGCTGTTTTTT. This chain joins TRBV4-2 and TRBJ2-2; D unresolved. V lost 5 bases, J lost 7 bases, and 17 bases lay in between. The V gene's germline CDR1 is LGHNA and CDR2 YNFKEQ. This CDR3 has 15 residues.

This clonotype has a count of ten or more. The V gene is TRBV28, the J gene TRBJ2-1, with 10 bases identical to TRBD2. J gave up 4 bases and V 4 bases, and 7 bases lay outside the gene matches. The CDR3 length is 16 residues. Germline V gene data show CDR1 as MDHEN and CDR2 as SYDVKM. The DNA of the CDR3 is TGTGCCAGCAGTTCGAGACTAGCGGGTGTTTACAATGAGCAGTTCTTC. Translated: CASSSRLAGVYNEQFF.

The sample holds many counts of this clonotype. This rearrangement joins TRBV10-2 to TRBJ1-2; unclear D gene. This CDR3 region has 13 residues. From germline, CDR1 is WSHSY and CDR2 SAAADI. The V end was cut by 2 bases, the J end by 6 bases, with 10 bases between. CDR3 residues: CASSEPATDGYTF. DNA of the CDR3: TGCGCCAGCAGTGAGCCCGCCACTGATGGCTACACCTTC.

In this sample, this clonotype turned up a few times. The chain joins TRBV7-8 to TRBJ2-2; TRBD2 matches at 13 bases. The length of the CDR3 is 16 residues. The germline V gene encodes CDR1 SGHVS and CDR2 FQNEAQ. The V segment lost 5 bases and the J segment 5 bases; nucleotides outside the gene matches: 5. The CDR3 loop reads CASSPGLAGETGELFF. The CDR3 bases are TGTGCCAGCAGCCCTGGACTAGCGGGAGAAACCGGGGAGCTGTTTTTT.

Turning to this clonotype: Germline and junction disagree at one end, which may indicate a read error. V gene TRBV2 combines with J gene TRBJ2-3; 7 nucleotides match TRBD2. The CDR3 covers 17 residues. CDR1 and CDR2 (germline): SNHLY, FYNNEI. The CDR3 loop is CASDRFGLVGGTDMQYF. The CDR3 DNA is TGTGCCAGCGACCGTTTCGGACTAGTTGGTGGCACAGATATGCAGTATTTT.

There are many counts of this clonotype. This rearrangement joins TRBV3-1 to TRBJ2-5, with 9 bases that match TRBD2. The J segment lost 4 bases and the V segment lost 0 bases, leaving 9 bases of the junction unmatched. CDR1 and CDR2 from the germline V gene are LGHDT and YNNKEL (reference sequence). The CDR3 totals 17 residues. Written as DNA, the CDR3 is TGTGCCAGCAGCCAAGATTTCGGGCGGGAGGGTCGAGAGACCCAGTACTTC. Translation: CASSQDFGREGRETQYF.

The sample holds many counts of this clonotype. At one end, the junction sequence differs from germline, possibly due to a read error. The chain is built from TRBV7-8 and TRBJ2-7; D gene uncertain. The CDR3 sequence is 15 residues long. Looked up from germline, CDR1 is SGHVS and CDR2 is FQNEAQ. Here the CDR3 DNA reads TGTGCCAACAGCCCATACCGGACCGGCCCCTACGAGCAGTACTTC. This translates into CANSPYRTGPYEQYF. Full variable domain (outside the CDR3, taken from reference TRBV7-8 and TRBJ2-7): GAGVSQSPRYKVAKRGQDVALRCDPISGHVSLFWYQQALGQGPEFLTYFQNEAQLDKSGLPSDRFFAERPEGSVSTLKIQRTQQEDSAVYLCANSPYRTGPYEQYFGPGTRLTVT.

The chain employs TRBV20-1 and TRBJ1-2; unclear D gene. There are 13 residues in the CDR3. Trimming shortened V by 6 bases and J by 4 bases, and 15 bases separated the two germline ends. Germline V gene sequence: CDR1 DFQATT, CDR2 SNEGSKA (reference sequence). The CDR3 coding sequence is TGCAGTGCCTGGGAGGGCAGCTCCTATGGCTACACCTTC. Residues: CSAWEGSSYGYTF.

The chain links TRBV12-3 or TRBV12-4 to TRBJ2-1; TRBD1 agrees at 9 bases. The CDR3 has 14 residues. V lost 8 bases and J lost 5; bases outside the gene matches: 7. CDR3 in amino acids: CASQERTGDNEQFF. The CDR3 region has the DNA TGTGCCAGCCAAGAGAGGACAGGGGACAATGAGCAGTTCTTC.

This clonotype was picked up many times. The chain joins TRBV20-1 to TRBJ2-7; 9 nucleotides agree with TRBD2. The germline V gene encodes CDR1 DFQATT and CDR2 SNEGSKA (reference sequence). This CDR3 comprises 13 residues. The junction had 6 bases not matched to a gene; V was cut back by 6 bases and J by 3 bases. The CDR3 is CSASSGNNYEQYF. CDR3 in DNA: TGCAGTGCCTCTAGCGGGAACAACTACGAGCAGTACTTC.

At least ten counts were recorded for this clonotype. The rearrangement uses TRBV6-1 and TRBJ2-2; D is possibly TRBD1 (6 bases). The CDR3 has 15 amino acids. Germline assignment: CDR1 MNHNS and CDR2 SASEGT. Trimming left V 6 bases short and J 4 bases short, with 15 bases between. The CDR3 sequence: CASRGTGRRTGELFF. In DNA form, the CDR3 reads TGTGCCAGCAGGGGCACAGGGCGTCGCACCGGGGAGCTGTTTTTT.

The genes are TRBV20-1 and TRBJ1-2, with 7 nucleotides matching TRBD1. From germline, CDR1 is DFQATT and CDR2 SNEGSKA (reference sequence). This CDR3 spans 17 amino acids. V dropped 0 bases and J dropped 5; count of bases not matched to a gene: 15. Here the CDR3 reads CSARDLSSGGYLYGYTF. In DNA form, the CDR3 reads TGCAGTGCTAGAGATCTCTCATCAGGGGGGTATTTATATGGCTACACCTTC.

This clonotype came up many times. The chain carries TRBV30 and TRBJ2-1; 11 bases match TRBD2. In germline, CDR1 is GTSNPN, CDR2 SVGIG (reference sequence). The CDR3 contains 13 residues. V was pared by 7 bases and J by 8 bases, with 7 bases of the junction left unmatched. This CDR3 is CASTSGSVDEQFF. The CDR3 bases are TGTGCCTCAACTAGCGGGAGTGTGGATGAGCAGTTCTTC.

The chain carries TRBV28 and TRBJ2-7; TRBD2 matches 10 bases. This CDR3 comprises 15 residues. Germline CDR1 reads MDHEN; CDR2 reads SYDVKM. Trimming cost V 7 bases and J 2 bases; bases outside gene matches: 8. This chain's CDR3 is CASTKAGGGPYEQYF. The DNA of the CDR3 is TGTGCCAGCACTAAAGCGGGAGGGGGCCCCTACGAGCAGTACTTC.